What follows describes a single T cell receptor beta chain. As yet, its antigen is unknown. This specimen belongs to a study of cytotoxic CD8 clonotypes in ibrutinib-treated CLL. Broader study findings: Patients showed higher baseline clonality than age-matched healthy donors, and it tracked circulating CD8+ T-cell counts.

Germline-derived CDR1 and CDR2 are MNHNS and SASEGT. V was clipped by 11 bases and J by 6 bases; unmatched bases: 2. The CDR3 runs 10 residues. Researchers set a sequencing depth target of 1 in 200,000 to 1 in 1 million T cells. Sequencing used immunoSEQ multiplex PCR; TCRdb keeps in-frame clones, though not all of them. In the table there are some 98,000 clones, approximately 82% of which are singletons. This material consisted of PBMCs, taken after 12 months of ibrutinib treatment. The chain couples TRBV6-1 to TRBJ1-2, with 8 bases identical to TRBD1. The source is a human donor with chronic lymphocytic leukemia. CDR3 region: CASRGHGYTF. The CDR3 bases are TGTGCCTCCAGGGGGCATGGCTACACCTTC.